The entry below gives a single TCR beta chain sequence along with its context. These data originate in a study of blood T cell repertoires in COVID-19. Study-level background: The United States, Italy and Spain were the sources of the acute and convalescent COVID-19 samples. The cDNA or gDNA used as material had been derived from T cells, B-cell-depleted T cells, or PBMCs.

Original methodology: It was from reference gene primer amplification that nucleated cell counts were estimated. Libraries were prepared by immunoSEQ multiplex PCR; TCRdb keeps only in-frame clonotypes and omits some of them. V and J calls and clone size come straight from that table; D and trimming were deduced from the DNA. The table lists some 120,000 clones, approximately 74% of them singletons. In germline, CDR1 is MNHNY, CDR2 SVGAGI (reference sequence). There are 14 residues in the CDR3. Trimming cost V 6 bases and J 6 bases, with 15 bases left between them. The clonotype was recovered from a man in his 60s with acute or convalescent COVID-19. The sequenced sample was peripheral blood. The J gene is TRBJ2-1, the V gene TRBV6-6, with a tentative D call TRBD2 (5 bases). CDR3 DNA sequence: TGTGCCAGCAGCCGCCCCGCCGGGATCAATGAGCAGTTCTTC. Its protein is CASSRPAGINEQFF.